The 22 T cell receptor beta chains listed next were all sequenced from one sample in a study of cytomegalovirus exposure and HLA in healthy donors. PCR amplification relied on 60 Vbeta primers (plus 13 Jbeta primers). Profiled with immunoSEQ multiplex PCR; TCRdb holds only in-frame clones, not every one. There are roughly 130,000 clones in the sample; 80% occur only once, and 3% to 3.5% lies in the top ten. Sequenced: PBMCs. All receptors derive from a male donor in good health and CMV-seronegative.

This clone appeared once. The genes are TRBV5-4 and TRBJ2-5; D is unclear. The germline V gene encodes CDR1 SGHNT and CDR2 YYREEE (reference sequence). The CDR3 has 14 residues. Trimming stripped 0 bases from V and 0 bases from J, with 6 bases between. CDR3 DNA sequence: TGTGCCAGCAGCTTGGGGTCAGACCAAGAGACCCAGTACTTC. Translated: CASSLGSDQETQYF.

This chain connects TRBV10-3 to TRBJ2-7, with D perhaps matching TRBD1 (7 bases). Per germline, CDR1 ENHRY and CDR2 SYGVKD. V lost 6 bases, J lost 2 bases, and 11 bases lay in between. This CDR3 has 13 residues. CDR3: CAIREGQPYEQYF. DNA for the CDR3: TGTGCCATCAGGGAGGGACAGCCCTACGAGCAGTACTTC.

This sequence joins TRBV14 and TRBJ2-7; weak D call: TRBD2 (6 bases). The germline V and J ends were trimmed by 0 bases and 6 bases, with 24 bases remaining between them. The CDR3 has 18 amino acids. Germline CDR1 and CDR2: SGHDN and FVKESK. CDR3: CASSQERPLTGAPLEQYF. The DNA of the CDR3 is TGTGCCAGCAGCCAAGAGCGGCCTCTAACGGGAGCCCCTCTCGAGCAGTACTTC.

The V and J genes are TRBV4-1 and TRBJ1-3; perhaps TRBD1 as D (5 bases). Germline CDR1 reads MGHRA; CDR2 reads YSYEKL. This CDR3 region has 17 residues. V lost 1 base and J lost 0, with 13 bases in between. CDR3 loop: CASSQGGVPSSGNTIYF. As DNA, the CDR3 is TGCGCCAGCAGCCAAGGGGGGGTTCCTAGCTCTGGAAACACCATATATTTT.

The chain recombines TRBV12-5 with TRBJ1-1; D is ambiguous. Germline V CDR1 and CDR2: LGHNT, FRNRAP. Trimming took 3 bases from V and 3 from J, leaving 8 bases between them. The CDR3 loop spans 13 amino acids. In nucleotides, the CDR3 is TGTGCTAGTGGTTTTGAGCCCTACACTGAAGCTTTCTTT. Translating it yields CASGFEPYTEAFF.

V and J are TRBV19 and TRBJ2-1; 8 bases match TRBD2. Germline V gene data show CDR1 as LNHDA and CDR2 as SQIVND (reference sequence). The CDR3 is made up of 16 amino acids. V lost 3 bases, J lost 5 bases, and 9 bases stayed unmatched. Written as DNA, the CDR3 is TGTGCCAGTAGTATTCGGGGGGGTGGCGGGAACAATGAGCAGTTCTTC. Translating it yields CASSIRGGGGNNEQFF.

This rearrangement joins TRBV30 to TRBJ1-2, with 11 bases identical to TRBD1. This CDR3 is built from 16 residues. CDR1 and CDR2 from the germline V gene are GTSNPN and SVGIG (reference sequence). V was pared by 3 bases and J by 2 bases, with 8 bases of the junction left unmatched. CDR3 DNA sequence: TGTGCCTGGAGCCCCCAAAGGACAGGGGGCAACTATGGCTACACCTTC. This sequence encodes CAWSPQRTGGNYGYTF.

V and J are TRBV4-3 and TRBJ1-5, with D uncertain. Germline V gene sequence: CDR1 LGHNA, CDR2 YSLEER. With 1 base removed from V and 6 bases from J, the gap between germline ends came to 10 bases. The CDR3 has 14 residues. The CDR3 region is CASSQGTGFQPQHF. The CDR3 bases are TGCGCCAGCAGCCAAGGCACGGGGTTTCAGCCCCAGCATTTT.

The chain carries TRBV18 and TRBJ1-4, with TRBD1 identical over 9 bases. The CDR3 runs to 14 residues. The germline gives CDR1 KGHSH, CDR2 LQKENI. J was trimmed by 5 bases and V by 5 bases; bases with no gene match: 3. The DNA for the CDR3 is TGTGCCAGCTCAGAGGGGACAGGGAATGAAAAACTGTTTTTT. Its translation is CASSEGTGNEKLFF.

This chain joins TRBV6-1 and TRBJ2-7, with 15 bases that match TRBD2. V lost 4 bases to trimming and J lost 2 bases; unmatched junction nucleotides: 9. CDR3 length equals 18 residues. The germline gives CDR1 MNHNS, CDR2 SASEGT. This CDR3 is CASSGGLAGGSPPYEQYF. The CDR3, as DNA: TGTGCCAGCAGTGGGGGACTAGCGGGAGGTAGTCCCCCCTACGAGCAGTACTTC.

This clone has a single count. V gene TRBV27 combines with J gene TRBJ2-1; TRBD2 matches at 8 bases. CDR3 length equals 15 residues. Trimming cost V 3 bases and J 4 bases; bases outside gene matches: 5. The germline CDR1 and CDR2 sequences are MNHEY and SMNVEV (reference sequence). The DNA for the CDR3 is TGTGCCAGCAGTTTCCTAGCGGGCATTTACAATGAGCAGTTCTTC. Translating it yields CASSFLAGIYNEQFF.

There are a few counts of this clone. The rearrangement uses TRBV7-8 and TRBJ2-1, with 7 bases matching TRBD1. Germline V CDR1 and CDR2: SGHVS, FQNEAQ. Unmatched junction bases numbered 8, after V lost 5 bases and J lost 4 bases. The CDR3 is 15 residues long. CDR3: CASSVRQGLYNEQFF. The CDR3 DNA reads as TGTGCCAGCAGCGTAAGACAGGGCTTATACAATGAGCAGTTCTTC. Drawing the rest from reference TRBV7-8 and TRBJ2-1, the complete variable domain is GAGVSQSPRYKVAKRGQDVALRCDPISGHVSLFWYQQALGQGPEFLTYFQNEAQLDKSGLPSDRFFAERPEGSVSTLKIQRTQQEDSAVYLCASSVRQGLYNEQFFGPGTRLTVL.

The chain is built from TRBV19 and TRBJ1-5; no firm D call. Germline CDR1 LNHDA, CDR2 SQIVND (reference sequence). CDR3 length: 14 amino acids. V lost 3 bases to trimming and J lost 0 bases, with 6 bases between them. The CDR3 region is CASSIRSSNQPQHF. The CDR3, as DNA: TGTGCCAGTAGTATCCGCAGTAGCAATCAGCCCCAGCATTTT.

The chain couples TRBV19 to TRBJ2-1; D might be TRBD2 (5 bases). CDR1 and CDR2 from the germline V gene are LNHDA and SQIVND (reference sequence). This CDR3 is built from 15 residues. The V end was cut by 3 bases, the J end by 2 bases, with 11 bases between. The CDR3: CASSISSSPYNEQFF. CDR3 nucleotide sequence: TGTGCCAGTAGTATCTCTAGCTCCCCCTACAATGAGCAGTTCTTC.

The chain has TRBV4-2 and TRBJ2-3; 8 bases agree with TRBD2. With 1 base clipped from V and 5 bases from J, the junction kept 14 bases outside the gene matches. The germline CDR1 and CDR2 sequences are LGHNA and YNFKEQ. This CDR3 is built from 18 residues. CDR3 region: CASSQVGLAGKSKDTQYF. The CDR3 bases are TGTGCCAGCAGCCAAGTTGGATTAGCGGGAAAATCAAAAGATACGCAGTATTTT.

The genes are TRBV5-1 and TRBJ2-1; 13 nucleotides line up with TRBD2. The V and J ends lost 3 bases and 2 bases, in that order; junction bases with no gene match: 5. The CDR3 totals 17 residues. The germline V gene encodes CDR1 SGHRS and CDR2 YFSETQ. CDR3 region: CASSWRTSGSPYNEQFF. CDR3 in DNA: TGCGCCAGCAGCTGGAGGACTAGCGGGAGCCCCTACAATGAGCAGTTCTTC.

The V gene is TRBV11-3, the J gene TRBJ2-7; tentative D call: TRBD2 (5 bases). This CDR3 comprises 14 residues. The ends were cut back, 5 bases at V and 5 bases at J, with 16 bases in the middle. Germline CDR1 reads SGHNT; CDR2 reads YENEEA. CDR3 region: CASSRGSLLDEQYF. The CDR3 DNA is TGTGCCAGCAGCCGCGGGTCCCTATTAGACGAGCAGTACTTC.

The chain recombines TRBV27 with TRBJ1-5; 9 nucleotides agree with TRBD1. The V and J ends lost 7 bases and 2 bases, in that order; junction bases with no gene match: 15. The germline V gene has CDR1 MNHEY and CDR2 SMNVEV (reference sequence). This CDR3 is 18 amino acids long. The CDR3 reads CASTPTGGELWGNQPQHF. In nucleotides, the CDR3 is TGTGCCAGCACGCCGACAGGGGGTGAGTTGTGGGGCAATCAGCCCCAGCATTTT.

This clone was seen a few times. This chain joins TRBV12-5 and TRBJ2-7; D unclear. Germline V gene sequence: CDR1 LGHNT, CDR2 FRNRAP. The CDR3 covers 12 residues. Trimming shortened V by 2 bases and J by 3 bases, and 5 bases separated the two germline ends. DNA of the CDR3: TGTGCTAGTGGTTTGCCACACTACGAGCAGTACTTC. This codes for CASGLPHYEQYF.

V gene TRBV7-2 combines with J gene TRBJ2-1, with TRBD2 identical over 11 bases. Germline trimming cut 5 bases from V and 10 bases from J; bases unmatched to any gene: 13. The CDR3 has 16 amino acids. The V gene's germline CDR1 is SGHTA and CDR2 FQGNSA. The CDR3 coding sequence is TGTGCCAGCAGCGTTAACCTAGCGGGGGGAGGTATGGAGCAGTTCTTC. Protein sequence: CASSVNLAGGGMEQFF. The full variable domain, completed using reference TRBV7-2 and TRBJ2-1, is GAGVSQSPSNKVTEKGKDVELRCDPISGHTALYWYRQSLGQGLEFLIYFQGNSAPDKSGLPSDRFSAERTGGSVSTLTIQRTQQEDSAVYLCASSVNLAGGGMEQFFGPGTRLTVL.

This rearrangement joins TRBV19 to TRBJ1-4; the D gene is possibly TRBD1 (6 bases). From germline, CDR1 is LNHDA and CDR2 SQIVND (reference sequence). V lost 6 bases to trimming and J lost 3 bases, with 14 bases between them. The CDR3 sequence is 15 residues long. The CDR3 region is CASSAPDSSNEKLFF. Written as DNA, the CDR3 is TGTGCCAGTAGCGCCCCGGACAGTTCTAATGAAAAACTGTTTTTT.

This clone came up a few times. The chain has TRBV25-1 and TRBJ2-7; D ambiguous. The CDR3 runs 14 residues. Germline V lookup: CDR1 MGHDK, CDR2 SYGVNS. The V end was cut by 3 bases, the J end by 3 bases, with 12 bases between. The CDR3 protein is CASSDSDTFYEQYF. The CDR3 DNA reads TGTGCCAGCAGTGATTCAGACACCTTCTACGAGCAGTACTTC.